This T cell receptor (beta chain) was sequenced in a study of control samples from healthy donors and cancer patients. Data came from immunoSEQ multiplex PCR; TCRdb stores just in-frame clones and leaves some out. The sample contains fewer than 200,000 clones, roughly 94% of which appear only once. V dropped 0 bases and J dropped 1 base, with 10 bases sitting between them. Germline values: CDR1 SGDLS, CDR2 YYNGEE. The CDR3 has 15 residues. This TCR was sampled from a man aged 60-69 years with colorectal cancer. The gene calls are TRBV9 and TRBJ2-5; D remains unclear. Sequenced sample: PBMCs. The CDR3 DNA reads as TGTGCCAGCAGCGTAGCCTCACACGCCCAAGAGACCCAGTACTTC. It yields the protein CASSVASHAQETQYF.